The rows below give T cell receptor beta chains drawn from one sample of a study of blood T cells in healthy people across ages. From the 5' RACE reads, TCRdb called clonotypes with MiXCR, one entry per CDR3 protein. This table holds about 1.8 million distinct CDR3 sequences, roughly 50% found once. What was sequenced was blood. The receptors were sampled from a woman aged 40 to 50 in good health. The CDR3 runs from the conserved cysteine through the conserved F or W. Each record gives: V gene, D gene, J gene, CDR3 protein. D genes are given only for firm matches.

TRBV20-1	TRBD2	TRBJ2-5	CSATPLTGLAVEQYF
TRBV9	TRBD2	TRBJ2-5	CASSAGLAALETQYF
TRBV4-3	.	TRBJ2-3	CASSQDTRDTSTDTQYF
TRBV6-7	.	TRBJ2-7	CAGSTVSSYEQYF
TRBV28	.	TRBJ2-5	CASSGLLGEQYF
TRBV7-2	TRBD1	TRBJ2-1	CASSTQTGREQFF
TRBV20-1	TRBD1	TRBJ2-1	CSAPGQQGINEQFF
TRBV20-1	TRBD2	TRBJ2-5	CSARGILAGAGETQYF
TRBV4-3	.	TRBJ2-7	CASSQDNRASSYEQYF
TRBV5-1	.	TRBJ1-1	CASSLEDFSTEAFF
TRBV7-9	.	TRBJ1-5	CASSLGGANQPQHF
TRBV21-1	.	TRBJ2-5	CASNRDRDRRDQETQYF
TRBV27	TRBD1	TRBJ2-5	CASSWGQVEQETQYF
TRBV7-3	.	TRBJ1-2	CASSLKARDGGYTF
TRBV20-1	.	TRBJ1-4	CSARDPGGRTNEKLFF
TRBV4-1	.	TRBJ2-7	CASSQDAHSYEQYF
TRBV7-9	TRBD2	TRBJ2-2	CASSLRRGANTGELFF
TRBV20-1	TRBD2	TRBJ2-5	CSASVRASGGRRQETQYF
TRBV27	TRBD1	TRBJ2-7	CASSLPDRGLVEQYF
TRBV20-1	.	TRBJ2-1	CSARGPGRLIDEQFF
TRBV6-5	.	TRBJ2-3	CASSYSESSQHTQYF
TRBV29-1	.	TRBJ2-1	CGVGYNEQFF
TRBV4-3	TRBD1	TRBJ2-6	CASSLETGSSGANVLTF
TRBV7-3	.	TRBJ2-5	CASSQGPAQTQYF
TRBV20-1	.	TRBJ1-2	CSARDWGTF
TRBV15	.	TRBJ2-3	CATSREGGTSTDTQYF
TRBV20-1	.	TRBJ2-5	CSVQGRGGETQYF
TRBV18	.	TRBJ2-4	CASSPGERNIQYF
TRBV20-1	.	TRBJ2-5	CSAGKGGRNEQYF
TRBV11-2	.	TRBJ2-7	CASSFVDSFYEQYF
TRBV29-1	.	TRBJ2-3	CSVRAADTQYF
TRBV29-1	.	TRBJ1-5	CSVEEGSGQPQHF
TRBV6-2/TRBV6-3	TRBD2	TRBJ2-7	CASSPQRGGTYEQYF
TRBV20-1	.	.	CSARKTGTTSYPYEQYF
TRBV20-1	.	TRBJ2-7	CSAEGRKVYNEQYF
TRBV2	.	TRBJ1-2	CASSPLGGEHGRYGYTF
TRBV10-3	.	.	CAISDTGYLLDEQYF
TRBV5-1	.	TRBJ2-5	CASSWGDRLQETQYF
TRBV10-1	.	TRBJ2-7	CASSDIGGSYF